This paragraph covers one TCR beta chain sequence. This entry comes from a study of blood T cell repertoires in COVID-19. Sequencing used immunoSEQ multiplex PCR; TCRdb keeps in-frame clones, though not all of them. The sample contains some 300,000 clones, around 89% of which appear only once. The sequence was obtained from a woman in her late teens or twenties with acute COVID-19. The sequenced material came from PBMCs or T cells enriched from blood (not recorded which).

CDR3 loop: CASSFRGPPSSGANVLTF. The CDR3 coding sequence is TGCGCCAGCAGCTTCAGGGGGCCACCCAGCTCTGGGGCCAACGTCCTGACTTTC. The chain carries TRBV5-1 and TRBJ2-6; 8 nucleotides agree with TRBD1. Unmatched junction bases numbered 7, after V lost 2 bases and J lost 0 bases. The CDR3 sequence is 18 residues long. From germline, CDR1 is SGHRS and CDR2 YFSETQ.